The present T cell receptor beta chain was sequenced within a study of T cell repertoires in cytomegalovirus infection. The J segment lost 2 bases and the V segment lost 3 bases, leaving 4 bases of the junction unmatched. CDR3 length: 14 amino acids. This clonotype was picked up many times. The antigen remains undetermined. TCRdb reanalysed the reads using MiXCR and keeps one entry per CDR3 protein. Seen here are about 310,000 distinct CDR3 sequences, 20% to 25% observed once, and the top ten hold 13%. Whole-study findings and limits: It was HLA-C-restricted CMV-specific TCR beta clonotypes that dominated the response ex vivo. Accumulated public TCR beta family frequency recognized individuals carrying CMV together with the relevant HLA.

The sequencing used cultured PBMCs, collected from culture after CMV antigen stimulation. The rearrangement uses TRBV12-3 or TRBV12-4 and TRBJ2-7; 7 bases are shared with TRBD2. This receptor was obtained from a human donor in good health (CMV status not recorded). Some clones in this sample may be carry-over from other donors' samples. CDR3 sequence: CASSLVAGTYEQYF. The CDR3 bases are TGTGCCAGCAGTTTGGTAGCGGGCACCTACGAGCAGTACTTC.